The entry below describes one T cell receptor (beta chain). The antigen remains undetermined. This CDR3 has 13 amino acids. Trimming took off 1 base at V and 3 bases at J, with 9 bases between the two ends. CDR1 is GTSNPN, CDR2 SVGIG, per germline (reference sequence). This sample was included in a study of T cell responses to AZD1222 COVID-19 vaccine. Findings and caveats of the study: Reports say nearly half of spike-specific TCRs go after unmutated variant regions.

Only in-frame clones appear in the TCRdb table, and some are missing; sequencing was by immunoSEQ multiplex PCR. The table includes 95,000 to 100,000 clones, 88% detected once. The chain combines TRBV30 with TRBJ1-1; D unclear. Here the sequenced sample was peripheral blood, taken 28 days after the second AZD1222 dose. This sequence was found in an adult who received the AZD1222 COVID-19 vaccine. The CDR3 sequence is CAWSGVVDTEAFF. The DNA for the CDR3 is TGTGCCTGGAGTGGGGTAGTGGACACTGAAGCTTTCTTT.